A selection of T cell receptor beta chains follows, all from one sample in a study of CXCR3-negative and CXCR3-positive naive CD8 T cells. With the 5' RACE reads reprocessed, TCRdb shows one record per CDR3 protein and no DNA. Listed are some 110,000 distinct CDR3 sequences; roughly 0.4% falls within the top ten. Sample: naive CXCR3+ CD8+ T cells from blood. Source of these receptors: a human donor in good health. Some clones in this sample may be carry-over from other donors' samples. Each CDR3 is given with its conserved first and last residue.

V	J	CDR3
TRBV4-1	TRBJ2-1	CASSPGSRDEQFF
TRBV12-3/TRBV12-4	TRBJ2-1	CASSKGGYSSYNEQFF
TRBV9	TRBJ2-4	CASSVGLAGGGDKNIQYF
TRBV7-9	TRBJ2-5	CASSLIYQETQYF
TRBV14	TRBJ2-1	CASSPPTGLGYNEQFF
TRBV12-3/TRBV12-4	TRBJ2-1	CDSTLGGRGLYNEQFF
TRBV29-1	TRBJ2-7	CSVVGELAGGPYEQYF
TRBV29-1	TRBJ2-1	CSVEPGTSPYNEQFF
TRBV29-1	TRBJ2-7	CSVSDRASYEQYF
TRBV7-9	TRBJ1-4	CATPSRDRDHELFF
TRBV9	TRBJ2-1	CASSDRGAEQFF
TRBV6-5	TRBJ2-1	CASSYSSGGAEEQFF
TRBV28	TRBJ2-1	CASRGLAGGNEQFF
TRBV28	TRBJ2-2	CASSLAPRGELFF
TRBV14	TRBJ2-1	CASSKRGGVSGDNEQFF
TRBV6-5	TRBJ2-1	CASRDSPNNEQFF
TRBV12-3/TRBV12-4	TRBJ2-1	CASSLAGMVSNEQFF
TRBV5-1	TRBJ2-1	CASSPGPFRGEQFF
TRBV7-9	TRBJ2-2	CASSLHNTGERFF
TRBV2	TRBJ2-7	CASLGGYYEQYF
TRBV7-3	TRBJ2-5	CASSLLGGRIQETQYF
TRBV27	TRBJ1-1	CASRYGTGNTEAFF
TRBV6-5	TRBJ2-6	CASSYTHGANVLTF
TRBV12-3/TRBV12-4	TRBJ1-6	CASRPGNNSPLHF